This T cell receptor beta chain was observed in a study of human CD8 memory T cell subsets. Broader study findings: By Chao1 estimates, precursor exhausted T cells appeared less diverse than stem-like memory T cells.

Generation of TCR beta libraries used UMI-labeled 5' RACE. TCRdb reanalyzed the 5' RACE reads and collapses them to one entry per CDR3 protein, without DNA. This listing includes some 6,700 distinct CDR3 sequences. About this clonotype: What it binds is unknown.

This CDR3 has 12 residues. CDR1 is SGHDT, CDR2 YYEEEE, per germline. The chain has TRBV5-6 and TRBJ2-7; checking the TCRdb D call of TRBD1 is not possible without DNA. The sequenced sample was CD8+ T cells from PBMCs. This receptor was taken from a human donor in good health. The CDR3 spells CASSLGSGEQYF.